These 2 T cell receptor beta chains were all obtained from the same sample, sequenced in a study of control samples from healthy donors and cancer patients. Sequenced by immunoSEQ multiplex PCR; TCRdb stores in-frame clones only, minus some. The sample contains more than 85,000 clones, 88% of which appear only once. Sequencing was carried out using PBMCs. The source of these receptors is a woman aged 60 to 75 with lung cancer.

The chain combines TRBV5-8 with TRBJ1-5, with D tentatively TRBD1 (5 bases). Trimming shortened V by 4 bases and J by 0 bases, and 14 bases separated the two germline ends. CDR3 length: 16 residues. CDR1 and CDR2 (germline): SGHTS, YDEGEE. In nucleotides, the CDR3 is TGTGCCAGCAGCCCACCGACAGTTTATAGCAATCAGCCCCAGCATTTT. It encodes CASSPPTVYSNQPQHF.

This sequence joins TRBV6-5 and TRBJ1-2; possibly TRBD1 for D (5 bases). The CDR3 totals 15 residues. The ends were cut back, 5 bases at V and 8 bases at J, with 21 bases in the middle. CDR1 is MNHEY and CDR2 is SVGAGI in the germline V gene. CDR3 residues: CASSLPPGQGGGYTF. The CDR3 nucleotides read TGTGCCAGCAGTCTCCCCCCGGGGCAGGGTGGCGGCTACACCTTC.